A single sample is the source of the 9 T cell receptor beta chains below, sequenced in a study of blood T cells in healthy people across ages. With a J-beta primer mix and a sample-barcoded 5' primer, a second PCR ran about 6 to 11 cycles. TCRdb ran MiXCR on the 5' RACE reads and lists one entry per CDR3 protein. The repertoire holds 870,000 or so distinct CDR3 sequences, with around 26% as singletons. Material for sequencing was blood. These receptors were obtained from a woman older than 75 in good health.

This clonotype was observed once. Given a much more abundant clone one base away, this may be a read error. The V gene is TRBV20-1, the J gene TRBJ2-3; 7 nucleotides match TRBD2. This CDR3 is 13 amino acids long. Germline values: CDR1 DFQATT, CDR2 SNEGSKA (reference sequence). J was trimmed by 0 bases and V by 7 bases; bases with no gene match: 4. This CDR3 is CSGPLASTDTQYF. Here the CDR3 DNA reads TGCAGTGGCCCACTAGCGAGCACAGATACGCAGTATTTT.

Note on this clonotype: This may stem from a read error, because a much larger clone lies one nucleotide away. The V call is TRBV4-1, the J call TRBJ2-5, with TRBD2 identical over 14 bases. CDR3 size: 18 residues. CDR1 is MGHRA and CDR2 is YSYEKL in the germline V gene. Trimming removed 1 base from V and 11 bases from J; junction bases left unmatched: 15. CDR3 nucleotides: TGCGCCAGCAGCCAAGGGACTAGCGGGGGGCCTGGATACAATGAGCAGTACTTC. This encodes CASSQGTSGGPGYNEQYF.

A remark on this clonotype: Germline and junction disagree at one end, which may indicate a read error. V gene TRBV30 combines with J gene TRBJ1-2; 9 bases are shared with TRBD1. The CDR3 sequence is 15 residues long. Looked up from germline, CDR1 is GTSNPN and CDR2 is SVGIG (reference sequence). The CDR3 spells CTWENTRDRVYGYTF. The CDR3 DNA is TGTACCTGGGAAAATACCCGGGACAGGGTCTATGGCTACACCTTC. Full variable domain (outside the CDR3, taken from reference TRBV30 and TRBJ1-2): SQTIHQWPATLVQPVGSPLSLECTVEGTSNPNLYWYRQAAGRGLQLLFYSVGIGQISSEVPQNLSASRPQDRQFILSSKKLLLSDSGFYLCTWENTRDRVYGYTFGSGTRLTVV.

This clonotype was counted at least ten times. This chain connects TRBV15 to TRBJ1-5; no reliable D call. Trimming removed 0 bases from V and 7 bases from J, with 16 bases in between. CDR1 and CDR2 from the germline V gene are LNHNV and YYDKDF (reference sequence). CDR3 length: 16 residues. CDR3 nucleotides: TGTGCCACCAGCAGAGAGAGTCGGGCAGACCTACAGCCCCAGCATTTT. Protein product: CATSRESRADLQPQHF.

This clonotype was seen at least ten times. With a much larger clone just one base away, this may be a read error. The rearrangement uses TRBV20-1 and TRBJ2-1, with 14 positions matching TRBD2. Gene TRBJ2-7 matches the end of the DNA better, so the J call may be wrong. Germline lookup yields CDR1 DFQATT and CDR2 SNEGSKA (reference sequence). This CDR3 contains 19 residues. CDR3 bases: TGCAGTGCTAGGCCCCTACAAGGGACTAGCGGGGGCTCCTACAATGAGCAGTACTTC. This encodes CSARPLQGTSGGSYNEQYF.

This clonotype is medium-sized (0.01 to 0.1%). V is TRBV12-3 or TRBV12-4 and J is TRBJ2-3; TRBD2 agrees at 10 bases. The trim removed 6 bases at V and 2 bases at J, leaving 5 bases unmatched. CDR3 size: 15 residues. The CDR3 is CASSYSGGPTDTQYF. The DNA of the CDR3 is TGTGCCAGCAGCTATAGCGGGGGGCCCACAGATACGCAGTATTTT.

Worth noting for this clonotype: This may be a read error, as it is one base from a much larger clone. This CDR3 is CSVGRTGDNEQYF. For the CDR3, the DNA is TGCAGCGTCGGACGGACAGGGGACAATGAGCAGTACTTC. The gene calls are TRBV29-1 and TRBJ2-5, with 9 nucleotides matching TRBD1. V lost 6 bases and J lost 11; bases outside the gene matches: 13. Looked up from germline, CDR1 is SQVTM and CDR2 is ANQGSEA. This CDR3 region has 13 residues. The whole variable domain, filled in from reference TRBV29-1 and TRBJ2-5, reads SAVISQKPSRDICQRGTSLTIQCQVDSQVTMMFWYRQQPGQSLTLIATANQGSEATYESGFVIDKFPISRPNLTFSTLTVSNMSPEDSSIYLCSVGRTGDNEQYFGPGTRLLVL.

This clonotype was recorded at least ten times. The CDR3 DNA is TGTGCCAGCATGAGGGGGCAAAAAGATAATTCACCCCTCCACTTT. Protein product: CASMRGQKDNSPLHF. The chain combines TRBV7-9 with TRBJ1-6; 7 nucleotides line up with TRBD1. CDR1 and CDR2 from the germline V gene are SEHNR and FQNEAQ (reference sequence). The CDR3 is made up of 15 amino acids. V dropped 7 bases and J dropped 5; count of bases not matched to a gene: 8.

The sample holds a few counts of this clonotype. The CDR3 bases are TGTGCCAGCAGCCGCTCGGGTCTGAATGAAAAACTGTTTTTT. As protein: CASSRSGLNEKLFF. This chain joins TRBV7-2 and TRBJ1-4, with D unclear. V was shortened by 5 bases and J by 5 bases, with 12 bases between the two germline ends. The germline CDR1 and CDR2 sequences are SGHTA and FQGNSA. CDR3 length equals 14 residues.